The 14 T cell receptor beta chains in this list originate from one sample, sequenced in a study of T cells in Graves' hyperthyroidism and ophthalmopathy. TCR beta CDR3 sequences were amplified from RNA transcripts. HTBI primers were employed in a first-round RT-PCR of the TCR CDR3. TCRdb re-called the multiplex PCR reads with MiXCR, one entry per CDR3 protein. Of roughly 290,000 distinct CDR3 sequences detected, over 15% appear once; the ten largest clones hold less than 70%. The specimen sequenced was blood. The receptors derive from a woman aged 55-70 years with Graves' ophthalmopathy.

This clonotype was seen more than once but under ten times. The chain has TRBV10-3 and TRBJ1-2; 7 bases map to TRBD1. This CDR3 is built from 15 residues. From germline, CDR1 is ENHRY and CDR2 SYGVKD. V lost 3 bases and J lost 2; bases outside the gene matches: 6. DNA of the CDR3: TGTGCCATCAGTGAAGAGACAGGGTGGAACTATGGCTACACCTTC. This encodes CAISEETGWNYGYTF.

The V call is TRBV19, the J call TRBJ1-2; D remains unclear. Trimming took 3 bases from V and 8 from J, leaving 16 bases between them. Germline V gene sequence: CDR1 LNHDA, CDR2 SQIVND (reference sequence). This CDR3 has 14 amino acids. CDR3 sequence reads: CASSMGRRDWGYTF. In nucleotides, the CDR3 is TGTGCCAGTAGTATGGGCAGGCGCGACTGGGGCTACACCTTC.

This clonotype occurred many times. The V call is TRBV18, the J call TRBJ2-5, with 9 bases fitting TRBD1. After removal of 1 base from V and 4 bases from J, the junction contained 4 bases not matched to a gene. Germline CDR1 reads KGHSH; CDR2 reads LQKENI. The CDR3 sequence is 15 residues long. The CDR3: CASSPRDRVAETQYF. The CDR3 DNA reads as TGTGCCAGCTCACCACGGGACAGGGTGGCAGAGACCCAGTACTTC.

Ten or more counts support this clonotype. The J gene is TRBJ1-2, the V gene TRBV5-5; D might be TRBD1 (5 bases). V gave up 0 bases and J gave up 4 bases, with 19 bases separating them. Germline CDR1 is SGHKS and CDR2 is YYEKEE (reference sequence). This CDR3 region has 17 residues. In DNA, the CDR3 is TGTGCCAGCAGCTTGGGCCTACAGGAGCTGGGCCTCTATGGCTACACCTTC. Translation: CASSLGLQELGLYGYTF.

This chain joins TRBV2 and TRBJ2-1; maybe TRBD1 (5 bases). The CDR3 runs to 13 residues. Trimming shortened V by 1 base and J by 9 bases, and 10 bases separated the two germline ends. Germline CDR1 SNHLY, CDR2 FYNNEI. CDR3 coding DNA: TGTGCCAGCAGTGAAGAGCAGGGTGGTGAGCAGTTCTTC. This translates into CASSEEQGGEQFF.

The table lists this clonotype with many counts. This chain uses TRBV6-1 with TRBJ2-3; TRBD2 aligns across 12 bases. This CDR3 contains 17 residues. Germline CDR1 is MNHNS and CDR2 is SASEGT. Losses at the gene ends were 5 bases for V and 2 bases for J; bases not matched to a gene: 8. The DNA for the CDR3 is TGTGCCAGCAGTTCGCCACGGACTAGCGGGGACACAGATACGCAGTATTTT. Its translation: CASSSPRTSGDTDTQYF.

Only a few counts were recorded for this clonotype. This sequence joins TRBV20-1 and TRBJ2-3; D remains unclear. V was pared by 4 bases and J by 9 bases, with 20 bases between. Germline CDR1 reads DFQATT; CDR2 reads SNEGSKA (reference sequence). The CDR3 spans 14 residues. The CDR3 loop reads CSATRDSLSVTQYF. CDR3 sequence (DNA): TGCAGTGCTACTAGAGACTCTTTGTCGGTGACGCAGTATTTT.

Here the CDR3 DNA reads TGTGCCAGCAGTTACTTGGGTACGCAGTATTTT. It yields the protein CASSYLGTQYF. The genes are TRBV6-5 and TRBJ2-3, with D uncertain. V shed 1 base and J shed 8 bases, with 4 bases lying between them. The CDR3 sequence is 11 residues long. The V gene's germline CDR1 is MNHEY and CDR2 SVGAGI.

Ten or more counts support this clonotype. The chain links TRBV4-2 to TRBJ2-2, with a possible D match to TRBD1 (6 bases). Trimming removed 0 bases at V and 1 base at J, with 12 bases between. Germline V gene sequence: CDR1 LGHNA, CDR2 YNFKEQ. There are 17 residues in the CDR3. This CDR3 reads CASSQDPGRGNTGELFF. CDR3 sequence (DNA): TGTGCCAGCAGCCAAGATCCTGGCAGGGGGAACACCGGGGAGCTGTTTTTT.

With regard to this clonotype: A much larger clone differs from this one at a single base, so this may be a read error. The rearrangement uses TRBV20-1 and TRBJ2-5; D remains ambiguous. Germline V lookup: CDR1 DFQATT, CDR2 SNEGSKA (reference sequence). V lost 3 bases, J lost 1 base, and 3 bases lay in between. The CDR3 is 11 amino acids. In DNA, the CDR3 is TGCAGTGCTAGTCCCCAAGAGACCCAGTACTTC. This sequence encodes CSASPQETQYF.

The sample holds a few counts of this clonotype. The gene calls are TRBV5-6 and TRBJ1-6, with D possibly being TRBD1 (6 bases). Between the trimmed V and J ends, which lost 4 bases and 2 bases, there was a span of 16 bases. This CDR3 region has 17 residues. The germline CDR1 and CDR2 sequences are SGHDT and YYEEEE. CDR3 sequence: CASSRLEGGTYNSPLHF. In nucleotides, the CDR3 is TGTGCCAGCAGCCGGCTGGAGGGGGGCACCTATAATTCACCCCTCCACTTT.

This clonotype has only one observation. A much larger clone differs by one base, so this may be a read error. CDR3 region: CASSLGSGGTNTEAFF. The CDR3 DNA is TGCGCCAGCAGCTTGGGGTCAGGGGGAACGAACACTGAAGCTTTCTTT. The chain has TRBV5-1 and TRBJ1-1, with 7 bases identical to TRBD1. J lost 1 base, V lost 0 bases, and 6 bases had no gene match. The CDR3 sequence is 16 residues long. Germline values: CDR1 SGHRS, CDR2 YFSETQ.

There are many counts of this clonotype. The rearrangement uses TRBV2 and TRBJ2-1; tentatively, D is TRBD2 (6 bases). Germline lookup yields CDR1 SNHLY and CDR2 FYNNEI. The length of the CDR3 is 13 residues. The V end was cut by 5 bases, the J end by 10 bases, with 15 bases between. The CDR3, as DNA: TGTGCCAGCAGTCGGGACTTTCGGGAGGAGCAGTTCTTC. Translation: CASSRDFREEQFF.

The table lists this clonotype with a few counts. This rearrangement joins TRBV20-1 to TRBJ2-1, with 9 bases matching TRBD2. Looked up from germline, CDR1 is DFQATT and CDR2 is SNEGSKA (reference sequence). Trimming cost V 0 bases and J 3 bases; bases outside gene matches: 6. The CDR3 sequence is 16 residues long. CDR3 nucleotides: TGCAGTGCTAGAGATCTCGGCGGGGGGGACTACAATGAGCAGTTCTTC. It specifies CSARDLGGGDYNEQFF.